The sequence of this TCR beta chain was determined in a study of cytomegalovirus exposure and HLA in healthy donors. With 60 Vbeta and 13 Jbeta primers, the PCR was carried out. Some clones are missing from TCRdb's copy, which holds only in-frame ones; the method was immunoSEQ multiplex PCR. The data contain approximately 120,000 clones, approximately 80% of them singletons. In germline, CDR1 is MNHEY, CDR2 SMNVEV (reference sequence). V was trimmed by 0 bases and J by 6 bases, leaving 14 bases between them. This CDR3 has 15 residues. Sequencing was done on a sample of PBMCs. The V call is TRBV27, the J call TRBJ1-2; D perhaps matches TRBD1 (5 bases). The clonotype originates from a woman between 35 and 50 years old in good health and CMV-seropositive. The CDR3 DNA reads TGTGCCAGCAGTTTATCGGAGCGGGGGAGTAATGGCTACACCTTC. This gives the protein CASSLSERGSNGYTF.